This entry lists 23 T cell receptor beta chains sequenced from one sample in a study of neurological immune-mediated disorders. Using its own MiXCR run on the 5' RACE reads, TCRdb lists one record per CDR3 protein. The data contain roughly 120,000 distinct CDR3 sequences, 3% to 3.5% of them seen just once; the ten biggest clones take up 1.3%. Sequences were obtained from PBMCs. Every receptor here comes from a woman in her twenties or thirties with multiple sclerosis.

This clonotype was counted at least ten times. CDR3: CASSFGRGTDTQYF. CDR3 nucleotides: TGTGCCAGCAGCTTTGGTCGGGGGACAGATACGCAGTATTTT. J is TRBJ2-3 and V is TRBV7-2; a possible D gene is TRBD2 (6 bases). The V gene lost 3 bases and the J gene lost 3 bases, with 10 bases spanning the gap. Germline-derived CDR1 and CDR2 are SGHTA and FQGNSA. There are 14 residues in the CDR3.

This clonotype has a count of ten or more. This sequence joins TRBV29-1 and TRBJ2-5; D uncertain. Trimming took off 4 bases at V and 5 bases at J, with 8 bases between the two ends. The CDR3 is 11 amino acids. Germline loops: CDR1 SQVTM, CDR2 ANQGSEA. The CDR3 here is CSVGTGETQYF. CDR3 coding DNA: TGCAGCGTTGGGACCGGGGAGACCCAGTACTTC.

This clonotype has a count of ten or more. The V gene is TRBV20-1, the J gene TRBJ2-7, with D maybe TRBD1 (6 bases). The CDR3 is 13 residues long. In germline, CDR1 is DFQATT, CDR2 SNEGSKA (reference sequence). V was shortened by 7 bases and J by 4 bases, with 17 bases between the two germline ends. The CDR3 here is CSVSEGDKYEQYF. In DNA, the CDR3 is TGCAGTGTCAGCGAGGGGGACAAATACGAGCAGTACTTC.

The gene calls are TRBV10-3 and TRBJ1-1, with 9 bases that match TRBD1. After removal of 1 base from V and 1 base from J, the junction contained 7 bases not matched to a gene. The length of the CDR3 is 17 residues. Germline CDR1 reads ENHRY; CDR2 reads SYGVKD. The CDR3 sequence is CAISELMRTGENTEAFF. The CDR3, as DNA: TGTGCCATCAGTGAGTTGATGAGGACAGGGGAGAACACTGAAGCTTTCTTT.

This clonotype was recorded at least ten times. The chain joins TRBV4-1 to TRBJ1-6; D call uncertain. The CDR3 runs to 15 residues. Between the trimmed V and J ends, which lost 4 bases and 6 bases, there was a span of 13 bases. CDR1 and CDR2 (germline): MGHRA, YSYEKL. The CDR3 sequence is CASSPVEKANSPLHF. In DNA form, the CDR3 reads TGCGCCAGCAGCCCAGTTGAAAAGGCTAATTCACCCCTCCACTTT.

The CDR3 region has the DNA TGTGCCAGCTCACCTGGAATAGCGGGAGCAGATACGCAGTATTTT. This gives the protein CASSPGIAGADTQYF. The genes are TRBV18 and TRBJ2-3; 9 bases match TRBD2. This CDR3 spans 15 amino acids. V shed 3 bases, J shed 4 bases, and the junction held 5 bases outside the gene matches. The V gene's germline CDR1 is KGHSH and CDR2 LQKENI.

This clonotype turned up a few times. The germline gene is not matched at one end of the junction; a read error may be the cause. This rearrangement joins TRBV11-2 to TRBJ2-1; D unresolved. This CDR3 contains 16 residues. The germline V gene has CDR1 SGHAT and CDR2 FQNNGV. CDR3 sequence: CASSLGSAISNNEQFF. CDR3 sequence (DNA): TGTGCCAGCAGCTTAGGTTCGGCAATCTCCAACAATGAGCAGTTCTTC.

Regarding this clonotype: This may arise from a read error, as a much more abundant clone is one base away. The chain uses TRBV20-1 and TRBJ2-5; the D is unclear. The V and J ends lost 3 bases and 9 bases respectively, with 20 bases between them. CDR1 is DFQATT and CDR2 is SNEGSKA in the germline V gene (reference sequence). This CDR3 comprises 14 residues. The chain's CDR3 is CSASMVNAIRSQYF. The CDR3, as DNA: TGCAGTGCTAGCATGGTGAACGCTATTCGATCCCAGTACTTC.

The table lists this clonotype with many counts. The J gene is TRBJ2-3, the V gene TRBV6-5, with a possible D match to TRBD1 (5 bases). Germline V gene sequence: CDR1 MNHEY, CDR2 SVGAGI. V lost 6 bases and J 3 bases, leaving 10 bases between the germline ends. The CDR3 consists of 13 residues. The CDR3 region is CASRKGWTDTQYF. The CDR3 DNA follows: TGTGCCAGCAGAAAGGGGTGGACAGATACGCAGTATTTT.

This clonotype appeared a few times. The chain is built from TRBV7-6 and TRBJ2-7; no definite D call. The CDR3 sequence is 14 residues long. CDR1 is SGHVS, CDR2 FNYEAQ, per germline. Trimming shortened V by 1 base and J by 2 bases, and 9 bases separated the two germline ends. The CDR3 loop is CASSLDGPTYEQYF. For the CDR3, the DNA is TGTGCCAGCAGCTTAGATGGGCCTACCTACGAGCAGTACTTC.

Many counts were recorded for this clonotype. The chain employs TRBV5-4 and TRBJ2-1; 7 bases align to TRBD1. CDR3 length: 15 amino acids. The V segment lost 4 bases and the J segment 0 bases; nucleotides outside the gene matches: 4. The germline V gene encodes CDR1 SGHNT and CDR2 YYREEE (reference sequence). CDR3 bases: TGTGCCAGCAGCCCGGGACAGAGCTCCTACAATGAGCAGTTCTTC. Its protein is CASSPGQSSYNEQFF.

In this sample, this clonotype turned up many times. The chain uses TRBV20-1 and TRBJ2-2; 9 nucleotides line up with TRBD1. CDR1 and CDR2 (germline): DFQATT, SNEGSKA (reference sequence). The CDR3 covers 13 residues. V dropped 6 bases and J dropped 5; count of bases not matched to a gene: 4. CDR3 sequence: CSAFDRGTGELFF. As DNA, the CDR3 is TGCAGTGCGTTTGACAGGGGGACCGGGGAGCTGTTTTTT.

This clonotype was detected many times. This chain connects TRBV29-1 to TRBJ2-1; the match to TRBD2 covers 11 bases. Germline V gene data show CDR1 as SQVTM and CDR2 as ANQGSEA. Trimming at V came to 7 bases and at J to 4 bases, leaving 12 bases not matched to a gene. This CDR3 is 16 amino acids long. The CDR3 bases are TGCAGCGCGGCGAAAGCGGGACTAGCGGATTACAATGAGCAGTTCTTC. Protein: CSAAKAGLADYNEQFF.

The sample holds many counts of this clonotype. The J gene is TRBJ1-1, the V gene TRBV20-1; perhaps TRBD1 as D (5 bases). V was shortened by 0 bases and J by 3 bases, with 11 bases between the two germline ends. CDR3 length: 14 residues. CDR1 is DFQATT, CDR2 SNEGSKA, per germline (reference sequence). CDR3 DNA: TGCAGTGCTAGAGATCTGAGGGGAGACACTGAAGCTTTCTTT. It is translated as CSARDLRGDTEAFF.

This clonotype was recorded many times. The chain links TRBV7-2 to TRBJ1-4, with TRBD1 matching 7 bases. The CDR3 covers 15 residues. The ends lost 4 bases at V and 5 bases at J; junction bases unmatched: 7. The germline CDR1 and CDR2 sequences are SGHTA and FQGNSA. The CDR3 protein is CASSYRRDSNEKLFF. The CDR3 DNA is TGTGCCAGCAGCTACCGTCGGGACAGCAATGAAAAACTGTTTTTT.

This clonotype was seen at least ten times. The chain couples TRBV11-2 to TRBJ2-1, with 7 bases matching TRBD1. Losses at the gene ends were 5 bases for V and 7 bases for J; bases not matched to a gene: 8. The germline gives CDR1 SGHAT, CDR2 FQNNGV. The CDR3 consists of 14 residues. Here the CDR3 reads CASSPKGAPNEQFF. Written as DNA, the CDR3 is TGTGCCAGCAGCCCTAAGGGGGCGCCGAATGAGCAGTTCTTC.

This clonotype was observed many times. The J gene is TRBJ2-3, the V gene TRBV3-1; the D gene is possibly TRBD2 (5 bases). V was clipped by 2 bases and J by 5 bases, with 26 bases between them. This CDR3 comprises 19 residues. CDR1 and CDR2 (germline): LGHDT, YNNKEL (reference sequence). DNA of the CDR3: TGTGCCAGCAGCCAATCCTCCCTTCGTGAGGGTACATTGCGAGATACGCAGTATTTT. This encodes CASSQSSLREGTLRDTQYF.

This clonotype was seen ten or more times. V and J are TRBV20-1 and TRBJ2-1; 12 nucleotides match TRBD2. The J segment lost 4 bases and the V segment lost 6 bases, leaving 4 bases of the junction unmatched. Germline lookup yields CDR1 DFQATT and CDR2 SNEGSKA (reference sequence). This CDR3 has 14 residues. In DNA, the CDR3 is TGCAGTGCCCAAGGGACTAGCGGGTACAATGAGCAGTTCTTC. This translates into CSAQGTSGYNEQFF.

This clonotype was observed a handful of times. This may arise from a read error, as a much more abundant clone is one base away. The V call is TRBV5-1, the J call TRBJ1-1; D is possibly TRBD1 (5 bases). Germline values: CDR1 SGHRS, CDR2 YFSETQ. This CDR3 has 11 residues. The CDR3 sequence: CDSIGGFGAFF. In DNA, the CDR3 is TGCGACAGCATCGGGGGATTTGGGGCTTTCTTT.

This clonotype was counted only a few times. At one of its ends the junction is not consistent with the germline gene, which may arise from a read error. The rearrangement joins TRBV27 to TRBJ1-6; TRBD1 matches 9 bases. Germline V gene data show CDR1 as MNHEY and CDR2 as SMNVEV (reference sequence). This CDR3 has 14 residues. DNA of the CDR3: TGTGCCAGCAGTTTCGGGACAGGGAGGGTAACCCTCAACTTT. It yields the protein CASSFGTGRVTLNF.

Ten or more counts support this clonotype. The CDR3 sequence: CASSFGQGHEQYF. The CDR3 coding sequence is TGTGCCAGCTCCTTCGGACAGGGCCACGAGCAGTACTTC. The J gene is TRBJ2-7, the V gene TRBV18, with 8 bases matching TRBD1. Per germline, CDR1 KGHSH and CDR2 LQKENI. V trimming: 6 bases; J trimming: 5 bases; junction bases outside the gene matches: 6. This CDR3 contains 13 residues.

This clonotype was counted many times. The chain has TRBV10-3 and TRBJ2-7; 11 positions agree with TRBD1. CDR1 and CDR2 from the germline V gene are ENHRY and SYGVKD. The CDR3 length is 18 residues. V was pared by 2 bases and J by 7 bases, with 16 bases of the junction left unmatched. Here the CDR3 reads CAISEPTRLGQGEREQYF. In nucleotides, the CDR3 is TGTGCCATCAGTGAGCCAACGCGTTTGGGACAGGGGGAGAGGGAGCAGTACTTC.

The J gene is TRBJ1-5, the V gene TRBV4-1, with TRBD1 matching 7 bases. Germline values: CDR1 MGHRA, CDR2 YSYEKL. The V and J ends lost 0 bases and 5 bases, in that order; junction bases with no gene match: 1. The CDR3 covers 14 residues. This CDR3 is CASSQDTGDQPQHF. CDR3 sequence (DNA): TGCGCCAGCAGCCAAGATACAGGGGATCAGCCCCAGCATTTT.